A selection of T cell receptor beta chains follows, all from one sample in a study of preoperative IRX-2 immunotherapy in early breast cancer. Produced via immunoSEQ multiplex PCR; TCRdb's table is partial and in-frame only. The sample lists roughly 93,000 clones; 86% were seen once. Sequenced here: tumor tissue, sampled after IRX-2 immunotherapy. Receptors originate from a human donor with breast cancer. CDR3s include the opening cysteine and the closing phenylalanine or tryptophan. D genes are given only for firm matches. A row's size may be missing; if present it is once, few, many or a size class.

D gene | clone size | J gene | V gene | CDR3 DNA | CDR3 protein
. | . | TRBJ2-7 | TRBV30 | TGTGCCTGGAACCCCAGGGGTCGCAACGAGCAGTACTTC | CAWNPRGRNEQYF
TRBD1 | . | TRBJ2-6 | TRBV6-8 | TGTGCCAGCAGTTACTCAAGCCCCGGGACAGGGAGTACTGGGGCCAACGTCCTGACTTTC | CASSYSSPGTGSTGANVLTF
. | . | TRBJ2-5 | TRBV30 | TGTGCCTGGAGTGAAACGGCGGAGACCCAGTACTTC | CAWSETAETQYF
TRBD1 | . | TRBJ1-2 | TRBV23-1 | TGCGCCAGCAGCTATACAGGGGGCAATGGCTACACCTTC | CASSYTGGNGYTF
TRBD2 | . | TRBJ2-7 | TRBV5-1 | TGCGCCAGCAGCTTGGATCAGACTAGCGGGAGGGCGCCCTACGAGCAGTACTTC | CASSLDQTSGRAPYEQYF
. | . | TRBJ1-5 | TRBV19 | TGTGCCAGTACCCTGGGAGGGGCGAAGCAGCCCCAGCATTTT | CASTLGGAKQPQHF
TRBD2 | . | TRBJ2-5 | TRBV28 | TGTGCCAGCCGGGAGGCGATTCAAGAGACCCAGTACTTC | CASREAIQETQYF
TRBD1 | few | TRBJ2-7 | TRBV11-3 | TGTGCCAGCAGCATAGGGACAGGTAGTGTCGAGCAGTACTTC | CASSIGTGSVEQYF
TRBD1 | . | TRBJ1-6 | TRBV30 | TGTGCCTGGAGTGGACAGGGTACACCCCTCCACTTT | CAWSGQGTPLHF
TRBD1 | once | TRBJ2-2 | TRBV7-4 | TGTGCCAGCAGCCCGGACAGGACCGGGGAGCTGTTTTTT | CASSPDRTGELFF
TRBD1 | . | TRBJ1-2 | TRBV28 | TGTGCCAGCAGTTTATGGGACAGGGGGCAGGAGGGCGGCTACACCTTC | CASSLWDRGQEGGYTF
. | once | TRBJ1-3 | TRBV28 | TGTGCCAGCAGTTTGTACAGCTCTGGAAACACCATATATTTT | CASSLYSSGNTIYF